This TCR beta chain was captured in a study of blood T cell repertoires in COVID-19. At the level of the study: Collection of acute and convalescent COVID-19 samples took place in the United States, Italy and Spain. T cells, B-cell-depleted T cells, or PBMCs supplied cDNA or gDNA.

The authors' processing: Amplification from reference gene primers served as the basis for estimated nucleated cell counts. Some clones are missing from TCRdb's copy, which holds only in-frame ones; the method was immunoSEQ multiplex PCR. V, J and clone size were drawn from that table, and D and trimming were deduced from the DNA. The table records more than 200,000 clones, roughly 90% of them present only once. The CDR3 runs to 13 residues. The germline CDR1 and CDR2 sequences are GTSNPN and SVGIG (reference sequence). V was shortened by 0 bases and J by 5 bases, with 11 bases between the two germline ends.

The specimen was peripheral blood. The chain uses TRBV30 and TRBJ2-7; weak D call: TRBD2 (7 bases). This clonotype was obtained from a woman between 55 and 75 years old with acute or convalescent COVID-19. CDR3: CAWSVGGAHEQYF. The CDR3 DNA reads as TGTGCCTGGAGTGTAGGGGGGGCCCACGAGCAGTACTTC.